This T cell receptor (beta chain) is drawn from a study of sequential checkpoint blockade in melanoma. Study context: After both sequences, patients received maintenance nivolumab.

Treatment noted: randomized to nivolumab then ipilimumab (arm A) or the reverse (arm B). None of the patients previously received DNA-damaging chemotherapy. Live CD3+CD8+ CD19− CD56− cells were sorted from PBMCs. The data were produced by immunoSEQ multiplex PCR, yet TCRdb's version contains in-frame clones alone and is incomplete. The sample includes about 14,000 clones, around 80% of them seen just once. The sample consisted of CD8+ T cells sorted from blood (inferred from file names), taken from a patient given nivolumab and ipilimumab in sequence. The sequence came from a human donor with melanoma.

CDR3 amino acids: CASSRILSGSPGNEQFF. DNA for the CDR3: TGCGCCAGCAGCCGAATTCTTAGCGGGAGCCCAGGGAATGAGCAGTTCTTC. This chain joins TRBV4-3 and TRBJ2-1, with 9 bases lining up with TRBD2. The CDR3 has 17 amino acids. Germline V gives CDR1 LGHNA, CDR2 YSLEER. V gave up 4 bases and J gave up 7 bases; unmatched junction bases: 14.